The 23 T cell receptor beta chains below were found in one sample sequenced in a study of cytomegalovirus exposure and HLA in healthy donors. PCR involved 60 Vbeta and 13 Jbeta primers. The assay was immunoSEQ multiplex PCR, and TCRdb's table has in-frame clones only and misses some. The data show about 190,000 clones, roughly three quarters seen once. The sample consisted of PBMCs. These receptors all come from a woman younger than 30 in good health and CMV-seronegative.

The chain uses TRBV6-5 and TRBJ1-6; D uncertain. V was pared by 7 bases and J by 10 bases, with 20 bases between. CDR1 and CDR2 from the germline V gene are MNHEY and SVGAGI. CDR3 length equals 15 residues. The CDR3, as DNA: TGTGCCAGCAATCCATTCCCGGGTGATACATCACCCCTCCACTTT. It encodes CASNPFPGDTSPLHF.

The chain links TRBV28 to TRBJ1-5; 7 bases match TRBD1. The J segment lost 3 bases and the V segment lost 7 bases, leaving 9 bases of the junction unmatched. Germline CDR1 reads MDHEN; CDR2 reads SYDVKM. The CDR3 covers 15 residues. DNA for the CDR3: TGTGCCAGCACCCACCAGGGGGTCCCCAATCAGCCCCAGCATTTT. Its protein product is CASTHQGVPNQPQHF.

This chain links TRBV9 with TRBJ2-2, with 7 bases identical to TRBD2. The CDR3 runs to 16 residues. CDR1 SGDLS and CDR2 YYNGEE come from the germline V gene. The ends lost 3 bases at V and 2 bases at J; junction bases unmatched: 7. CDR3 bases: TGTGCCAGCAGCGCGCTAGCGGACATTAACACCGGGGAGCTGTTTTTT. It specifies CASSALADINTGELFF. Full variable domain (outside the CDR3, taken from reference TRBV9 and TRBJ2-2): DSGVTQTPKHLITATGQRVTLRCSPRSGDLSVYWYQQSLDQGLQFLIQYYNGEERAKGNILERFSAQQFPDLHSELNLSSLELGDSALYFCASSALADINTGELFFGEGSRLTVL.

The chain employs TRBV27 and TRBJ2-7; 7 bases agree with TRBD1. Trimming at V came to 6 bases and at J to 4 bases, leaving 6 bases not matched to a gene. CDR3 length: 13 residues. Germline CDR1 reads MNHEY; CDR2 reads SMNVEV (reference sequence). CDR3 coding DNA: TGTGCCAGCAGCCTCGGACAGGAATACGAGCAGTACTTC. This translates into CASSLGQEYEQYF.

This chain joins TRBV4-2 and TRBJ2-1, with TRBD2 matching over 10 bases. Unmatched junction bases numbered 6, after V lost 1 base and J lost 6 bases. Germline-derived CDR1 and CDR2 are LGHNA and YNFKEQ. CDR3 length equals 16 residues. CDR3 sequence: CASSQGPSGGRNEQFF. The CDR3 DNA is TGTGCCAGCAGCCAAGGTCCTAGCGGGGGTCGCAATGAGCAGTTCTTC.

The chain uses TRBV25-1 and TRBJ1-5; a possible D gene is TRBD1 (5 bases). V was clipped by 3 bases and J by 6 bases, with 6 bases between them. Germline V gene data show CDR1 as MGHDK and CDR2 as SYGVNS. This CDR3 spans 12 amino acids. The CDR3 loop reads CASSEGGQPQHF. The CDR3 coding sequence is TGTGCCAGCAGTGAGGGGGGTCAGCCCCAGCATTTT. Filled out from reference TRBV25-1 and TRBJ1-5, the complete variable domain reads EADIYQTPRYLVIGTGKKITLECSQTMGHDKMYWYQQDPGMELHLIHYSYGVNSTEKGDLSSESTVSRIRTEHFPLTLESARPSHTSQYLCASSEGGQPQHFGDGTRLSIL.

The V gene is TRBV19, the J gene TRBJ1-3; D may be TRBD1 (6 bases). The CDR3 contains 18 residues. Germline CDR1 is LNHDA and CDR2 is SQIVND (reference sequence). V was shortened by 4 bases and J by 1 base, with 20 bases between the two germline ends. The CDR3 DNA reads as TGTGCCAGTAGTAGTCCGGTTTCGGCAGGGGCTTCTGGAAACACCATATATTTT. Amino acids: CASSSPVSAGASGNTIYF.

The CDR3 is CASSLSNGGGGAFF. The CDR3 DNA is TGTGCCAGCAGTTTATCCAATGGGGGGGGCGGGGCTTTCTTT. This chain connects TRBV27 to TRBJ1-1, with D perhaps matching TRBD1 (6 bases). The CDR3 contains 14 residues. Trimming removed 0 bases from V and 11 bases from J, with 16 bases in between. CDR1 is MNHEY and CDR2 is SMNVEV in the germline V gene (reference sequence).

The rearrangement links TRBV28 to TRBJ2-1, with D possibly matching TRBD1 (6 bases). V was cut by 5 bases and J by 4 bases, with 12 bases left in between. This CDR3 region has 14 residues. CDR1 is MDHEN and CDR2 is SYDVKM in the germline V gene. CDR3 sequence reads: CASSPGTLYNEQFF. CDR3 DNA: TGTGCCAGCAGTCCTGGGACACTTTACAATGAGCAGTTCTTC.

For the CDR3, the DNA is TGCAGCGTGCAGGGGTCTTCCACTATCGGCTACACCTTC. Its protein is CSVQGSSTIGYTF. This chain links TRBV29-1 with TRBJ1-2; D is perhaps TRBD1 (6 bases). The germline V gene has CDR1 SQVTM and CDR2 ANQGSEA. V lost 6 bases, J lost 8 bases, and 19 bases lay in between. CDR3 size: 13 residues.

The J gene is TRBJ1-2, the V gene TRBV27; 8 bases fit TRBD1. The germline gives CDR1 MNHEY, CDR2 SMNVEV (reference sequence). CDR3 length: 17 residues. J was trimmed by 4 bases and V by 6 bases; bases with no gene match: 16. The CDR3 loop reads CASRGPLTGAVGYGYTF. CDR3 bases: TGTGCCAGCAGGGGGCCTTTGACAGGGGCGGTGGGCTATGGCTACACCTTC.

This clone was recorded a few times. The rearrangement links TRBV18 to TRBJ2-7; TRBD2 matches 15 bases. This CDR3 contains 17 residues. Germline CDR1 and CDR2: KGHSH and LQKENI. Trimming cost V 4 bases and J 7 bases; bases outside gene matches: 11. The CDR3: CASSRHRGLAGGREQYF. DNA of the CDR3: TGTGCCAGCTCACGGCACAGGGGACTAGCGGGAGGTCGGGAGCAGTACTTC.

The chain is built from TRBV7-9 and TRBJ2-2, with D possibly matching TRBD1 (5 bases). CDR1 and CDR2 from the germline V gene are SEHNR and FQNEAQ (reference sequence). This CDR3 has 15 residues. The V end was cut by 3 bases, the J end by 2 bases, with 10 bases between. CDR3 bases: TGTGCCAGCAGCTTGACAGTAGCCAACACCGGGGAGCTGTTTTTT. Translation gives CASSLTVANTGELFF.

CDR3 sequence: CATSGQQGANSPLHF. The CDR3 region has the DNA TGTGCCACCAGCGGGCAACAGGGGGCAAATTCACCCCTCCACTTT. The chain is built from TRBV15 and TRBJ1-6, with 9 bases lining up with TRBD1. V shed 5 bases, J shed 7 bases, and the junction held 6 bases outside the gene matches. The CDR3 covers 15 residues. Germline CDR1 is LNHNV and CDR2 is YYDKDF (reference sequence).

The CDR3 region is CASSVIGTGGTENTEAFF. Here the CDR3 DNA reads TGTGCCAGCAGCGTCATCGGGACAGGGGGCACCGAGAACACTGAAGCTTTCTTT. The V call is TRBV9, the J call TRBJ1-1, with 12 bases that match TRBD1. From germline, CDR1 is SGDLS and CDR2 YYNGEE. The junction had 9 bases not matched to a gene; V was cut back by 2 bases and J by 1 base. The CDR3 loop spans 18 amino acids.

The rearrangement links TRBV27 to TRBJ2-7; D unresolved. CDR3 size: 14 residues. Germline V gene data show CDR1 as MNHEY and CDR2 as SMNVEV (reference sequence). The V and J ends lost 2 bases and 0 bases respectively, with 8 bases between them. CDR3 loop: CASSLVVSSYEQYF. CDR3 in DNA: TGTGCCAGCAGTTTAGTGGTTAGCTCCTACGAGCAGTACTTC.

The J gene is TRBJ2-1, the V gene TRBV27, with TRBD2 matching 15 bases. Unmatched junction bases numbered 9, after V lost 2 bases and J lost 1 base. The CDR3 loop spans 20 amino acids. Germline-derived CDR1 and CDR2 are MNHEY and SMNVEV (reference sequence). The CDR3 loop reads CASSLGTSGGTSKSYNEQFF. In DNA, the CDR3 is TGTGCCAGCAGTTTAGGGACTAGCGGGGGGACTAGTAAATCCTACAATGAGCAGTTCTTC.

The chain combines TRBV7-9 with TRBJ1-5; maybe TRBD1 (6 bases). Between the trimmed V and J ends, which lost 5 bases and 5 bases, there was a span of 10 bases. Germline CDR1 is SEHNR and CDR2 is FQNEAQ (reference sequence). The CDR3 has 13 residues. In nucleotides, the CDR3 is TGTGCCAGCAGCATGGCAGGGGATCAGCCCCAGCATTTT. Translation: CASSMAGDQPQHF. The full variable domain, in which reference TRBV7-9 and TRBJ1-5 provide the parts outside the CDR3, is DTGVSQNPRHKITKRGQNVTFRCDPISEHNRLYWYRQTLGQGPEFLTYFQNEAQLEKSRLLSDRFSAERPKGSFSTLEIQRTEQGDSAMYLCASSMAGDQPQHFGDGTRLSIL.

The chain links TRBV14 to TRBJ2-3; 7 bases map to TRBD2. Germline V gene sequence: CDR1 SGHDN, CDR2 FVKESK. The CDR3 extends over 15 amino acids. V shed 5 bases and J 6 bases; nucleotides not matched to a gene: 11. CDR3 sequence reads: CASSELGRGMDTQYF. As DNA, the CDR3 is TGTGCCAGCAGCGAGCTTGGGCGGGGGATGGATACGCAGTATTTT.

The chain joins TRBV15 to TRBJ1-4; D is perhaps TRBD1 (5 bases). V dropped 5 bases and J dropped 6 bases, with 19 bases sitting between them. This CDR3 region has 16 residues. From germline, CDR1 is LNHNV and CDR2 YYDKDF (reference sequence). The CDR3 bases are TGTGCCACCAGCCTAGGAAGGGGCGCGTGGGATGAAAAACTGTTTTTT. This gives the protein CATSLGRGAWDEKLFF.

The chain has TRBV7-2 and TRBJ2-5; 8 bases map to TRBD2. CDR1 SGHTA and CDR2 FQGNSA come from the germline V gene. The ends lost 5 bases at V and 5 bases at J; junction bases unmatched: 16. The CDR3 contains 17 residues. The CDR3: CASSLVPRAGEGETQYF. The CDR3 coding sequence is TGTGCCAGCAGCCTCGTCCCTCGAGCGGGGGAGGGGGAGACCCAGTACTTC.

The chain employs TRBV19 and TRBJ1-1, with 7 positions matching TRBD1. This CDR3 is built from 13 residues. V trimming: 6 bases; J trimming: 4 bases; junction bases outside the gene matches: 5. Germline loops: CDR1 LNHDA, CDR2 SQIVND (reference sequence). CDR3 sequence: CASRDREFTEAFF. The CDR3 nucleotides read TGTGCCAGTAGAGACAGGGAGTTCACTGAAGCTTTCTTT.

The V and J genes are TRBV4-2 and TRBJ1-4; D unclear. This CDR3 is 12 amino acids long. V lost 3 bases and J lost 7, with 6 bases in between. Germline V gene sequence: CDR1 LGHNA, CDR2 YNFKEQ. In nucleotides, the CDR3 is TGTGCCAGCAGCCAGACGGGTGAAAAACTGTTTTTT. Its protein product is CASSQTGEKLFF.